Each of the 25 T cell receptor beta chains below was sequenced from the same sample in a study of cytomegalovirus exposure and HLA in healthy donors. The PCR was carried out with 60 Vbeta primers and 13 Jbeta primers. Using immunoSEQ multiplex PCR, the repertoire was profiled, and TCRdb retains in-frame clones only, with some absent. Its table lists 200,000 to 250,000 clones. The specimen sequenced was PBMCs. Receptor source: a woman between 25 and 40 years old in good health and CMV-seropositive.

The chain combines TRBV5-1 with TRBJ2-1; 9 nucleotides agree with TRBD2. The CDR3 has 16 residues. Germline V gives CDR1 SGHRS, CDR2 YFSETQ. J gave up 2 bases and V 1 base, and 4 bases lay outside the gene matches. CDR3 sequence: CASSLSGRIPYNEQFF. The CDR3 bases are TGCGCCAGCAGCTTGAGCGGGAGGATCCCCTACAATGAGCAGTTCTTC.

The V and J genes are TRBV18 and TRBJ2-3; 7 bases agree with TRBD1. The trim removed 0 bases at V and 11 bases at J, leaving 5 bases unmatched. Germline CDR1 KGHSH, CDR2 LQKENI. The CDR3 covers 13 residues. The chain's CDR3 is CASSPPDRVGQYF. The CDR3 region has the DNA TGTGCCAGCTCACCACCCGACAGGGTGGGGCAGTATTTT.

This chain uses TRBV7-9 with TRBJ2-1, with TRBD2 as a possible D gene (6 bases). The CDR3 contains 16 residues. V shed 2 bases and J shed 6 bases, with 17 bases lying between them. CDR1 SEHNR and CDR2 FQNEAQ come from the germline V gene (reference sequence). This CDR3 is CASSLKSGLVTNEQFF. CDR3 sequence (DNA): TGTGCCAGCAGCTTAAAATCGGGACTGGTAACCAATGAGCAGTTCTTC.

The chain links TRBV19 to TRBJ1-1; TRBD1 is a possible D gene (6 bases). Germline V lookup: CDR1 LNHDA, CDR2 SQIVND (reference sequence). The CDR3 extends over 14 amino acids. V gave up 5 bases and J gave up 4 bases, with 14 bases separating them. The CDR3 nucleotides are TGTGCCAGTAGTCAACAGGGTTACGGCACTGAAGCTTTCTTT. Translating gives CASSQQGYGTEAFF.

This chain connects TRBV5-5 to TRBJ1-4, with D perhaps TRBD1 (5 bases). The germline V gene encodes CDR1 SGHKS and CDR2 YYEKEE (reference sequence). There are 15 residues in the CDR3. Trimming shortened V by 0 bases and J by 8 bases, and 14 bases separated the two germline ends. Written as DNA, the CDR3 is TGTGCCAGCAGCTTGGCCGGGCAGGGAGGGGAAAAACTGTTTTTT. Residues: CASSLAGQGGEKLFF.

The chain combines TRBV10-3 with TRBJ1-1; D may be TRBD1 (6 bases). CDR1 and CDR2 (germline): ENHRY, SYGVKD. The CDR3 runs 13 residues. Between the trimmed V and J ends, which lost 4 bases and 3 bases, there was a span of 9 bases. CDR3 sequence reads: CAISGEGDTEAFF. The CDR3 bases are TGTGCCATCAGTGGCGAGGGGGACACTGAAGCTTTCTTT.

This chain joins TRBV2 and TRBJ1-5, with 8 bases identical to TRBD1. CDR1 SNHLY and CDR2 FYNNEI come from the germline V gene. This CDR3 region has 13 residues. V dropped 6 bases and J dropped 4; count of bases not matched to a gene: 2. CDR3 nucleotides: TGTGCCAGCAGGGGACAGGTTAATCAGCCCCAGCATTTT. Its translation is CASRGQVNQPQHF.

This chain joins TRBV5-4 and TRBJ2-2, with TRBD2 matching 8 bases. The germline V gene encodes CDR1 SGHNT and CDR2 YYREEE (reference sequence). After removal of 4 bases from V and 0 bases from J, the junction contained 2 bases not matched to a gene. CDR3 length: 15 amino acids. CDR3 region: CASSRSGTNTGELFF. CDR3 bases: TGTGCCAGCAGCCGTAGCGGGACGAACACCGGGGAGCTGTTTTTT.

The V call is TRBV29-1, the J call TRBJ1-1; D may be TRBD1 (6 bases). V was pared by 5 bases and J by 5 bases, with 15 bases between. This CDR3 spans 13 amino acids. CDR1 is SQVTM, CDR2 ANQGSEA, per germline. The CDR3 region is CSVLGQRKTEAFF. CDR3 nucleotide sequence: TGCAGCGTTCTTGGACAGAGGAAGACTGAAGCTTTCTTT.

The chain joins TRBV28 to TRBJ1-2, with 9 bases lining up with TRBD1. Per germline, CDR1 MDHEN and CDR2 SYDVKM. This CDR3 has 15 residues. With 5 bases clipped from V and 2 bases from J, the junction kept 6 bases outside the gene matches. The CDR3 here is CASSLPGQGNYGYTF. In DNA form, the CDR3 reads TGTGCCAGCAGTCTTCCGGGACAGGGAAACTATGGCTACACCTTC.

This chain links TRBV25-1 with TRBJ1-1; D might be TRBD1 (5 bases). CDR3 size: 13 residues. The germline V gene encodes CDR1 MGHDK and CDR2 SYGVNS. V was trimmed by 4 bases and J by 5 bases, leaving 11 bases between them. The CDR3 protein is CASSATAGTEAFF. As DNA, the CDR3 is TGTGCCAGCAGTGCGACGGCAGGGACTGAAGCTTTCTTT.

In DNA, the CDR3 is TGCAGCGTTGAAGTCTGGGGACAGGGGGCCTACGAGCAGTACTTC. It translates to CSVEVWGQGAYEQYF. The J gene is TRBJ2-7, the V gene TRBV29-1, with 11 bases lining up with TRBD1. There are 15 residues in the CDR3. Per germline, CDR1 SQVTM and CDR2 ANQGSEA. Trimming took 1 base from V and 2 from J; bases not matched to a gene: 4.

The chain has TRBV7-9 and TRBJ1-2; 7 bases align to TRBD1. This CDR3 comprises 13 residues. V lost 5 bases, J lost 4 bases, and 4 bases stayed unmatched. Germline assignment: CDR1 SEHNR and CDR2 FQNEAQ (reference sequence). Here the CDR3 DNA reads TGTGCCAGCAGCCGGGACAGTACCTATGGCTACACCTTC. Translation: CASSRDSTYGYTF. Full variable domain (remainder filled in from reference TRBV7-9 and TRBJ1-2): DTGVSQNPRHKITKRGQNVTFRCDPISEHNRLYWYRQTLGQGPEFLTYFQNEAQLEKSRLLSDRFSAERPKGSFSTLEIQRTEQGDSAMYLCASSRDSTYGYTFGSGTRLTVV.

The chain has TRBV2 and TRBJ1-1; TRBD1 might be the D (5 bases). Germline-derived CDR1 and CDR2 are SNHLY and FYNNEI. V was shortened by 3 bases and J by 0 bases, with 8 bases between the two germline ends. The CDR3 is 14 amino acids. The DNA for the CDR3 is TGTGCCAGCAGTGAGACAGTTATGAACACTGAAGCTTTCTTT. This gives the protein CASSETVMNTEAFF.

The V call is TRBV5-1, the J call TRBJ2-2; TRBD2 aligns across 7 bases. Germline trimming cut 4 bases from V and 6 bases from J; bases unmatched to any gene: 6. Per germline, CDR1 SGHRS and CDR2 YFSETQ. The CDR3 has 14 amino acids. Written as DNA, the CDR3 is TGCGCCAGCAGCCCCCGACTAGCCCCCGGGGAGCTGTTTTTT. This codes for CASSPRLAPGELFF.

The chain links TRBV5-6 to TRBJ2-1, with D perhaps TRBD2 (5 bases). The germline V gene encodes CDR1 SGHDT and CDR2 YYEEEE. Trimming removed 1 base at V and 2 bases at J, with 10 bases between. The CDR3 contains 15 residues. The CDR3 DNA reads TGTGCCAGCAGCTTGCTGAGGGAAGCCTACAATGAGCAGTTCTTC. This translates into CASSLLREAYNEQFF.

This sequence joins TRBV6-1 and TRBJ2-7; the D gene is possibly TRBD2 (6 bases). V shed 2 bases and J shed 2 bases, with 10 bases lying between them. The CDR3 is 14 amino acids. Germline CDR1 MNHNS, CDR2 SASEGT. CDR3 residues: CASSERLATYEQYF. The CDR3 DNA reads TGTGCCAGCAGTGAACGGCTAGCGACCTACGAGCAGTACTTC.

The V and J genes are TRBV19 and TRBJ2-3, with no clear D. The CDR3 length is 12 residues. V lost 5 bases and J 3 bases, leaving 6 bases between the germline ends. Germline-derived CDR1 and CDR2 are LNHDA and SQIVND (reference sequence). This chain's CDR3 is CASSPRTDTQYF. The CDR3 DNA reads as TGTGCCAGTAGTCCCCGTACAGATACGCAGTATTTT.

V usage is TRBV30 and J usage is TRBJ2-1; unclear D gene. V dropped 2 bases and J dropped 8 bases, with 16 bases sitting between them. Germline values: CDR1 GTSNPN, CDR2 SVGIG (reference sequence). CDR3 length: 14 amino acids. This CDR3 reads CAWSTVTPSHEQFF. CDR3 bases: TGTGCCTGGAGTACAGTAACCCCAAGCCATGAGCAGTTCTTC.

The gene calls are TRBV6-5 and TRBJ1-1; D perhaps matches TRBD1 (6 bases). The CDR3 runs 13 residues. V was shortened by 6 bases and J by 7 bases, with 15 bases between the two germline ends. Looked up from germline, CDR1 is MNHEY and CDR2 is SVGAGI. The CDR3 loop reads CASRYNRAFEAFF. In DNA form, the CDR3 reads TGTGCCAGCAGGTATAACAGGGCTTTTGAAGCTTTCTTT.

The CDR3 sequence: CASSLASYTGELFF. The CDR3 nucleotides are TGTGCCAGCAGCTTAGCGTCGTACACCGGGGAGCTGTTTTTT. The genes are TRBV11-2 and TRBJ2-2; unclear D gene. This CDR3 has 14 residues. Germline-derived CDR1 and CDR2 are SGHAT and FQNNGV. Deletions cut 1 base from V and 3 bases from J, with 6 bases between.

This chain joins TRBV9 and TRBJ2-3; 9 bases match TRBD2. Germline values: CDR1 SGDLS, CDR2 YYNGEE. CDR3 length: 18 residues. The junction had 8 bases not matched to a gene; V was cut back by 0 bases and J by 0 bases. The CDR3 region has the DNA TGTGCCAGCAGCGTAGATCCTAGCGGGATCTCTAGCACAGATACGCAGTATTTT. Its translation: CASSVDPSGISSTDTQYF. The whole variable domain, filled in from reference TRBV9 and TRBJ2-3, reads DSGVTQTPKHLITATGQRVTLRCSPRSGDLSVYWYQQSLDQGLQFLIQYYNGEERAKGNILERFSAQQFPDLHSELNLSSLELGDSALYFCASSVDPSGISSTDTQYFGPGTRLTVL.

The chain uses TRBV6-5 and TRBJ2-3; TRBD2 aligns across 11 bases. The trim removed 4 bases at V and 1 base at J, leaving 4 bases unmatched. Germline V gene sequence: CDR1 MNHEY, CDR2 SVGAGI. The CDR3 has 16 residues. The chain's CDR3 is CASSSTSGAGTDTQYF. The CDR3 DNA is TGTGCCAGCAGTTCGACTAGCGGGGCGGGCACAGATACGCAGTATTTT.

The J gene is TRBJ2-1, the V gene TRBV11-2; the D is unclear. Looked up from germline, CDR1 is SGHAT and CDR2 is FQNNGV. CDR3 length: 16 residues. The V end lost 1 base, the J end lost 0 bases, and 10 bases lay between the germline ends. CDR3 bases: TGTGCCAGCAGCTTAGGGAGCTACTCCTCCTACAATGAGCAGTTCTTC. This codes for CASSLGSYSSYNEQFF.

The V call is TRBV28, the J call TRBJ2-7; 7 positions agree with TRBD1. This CDR3 is 14 amino acids long. The germline V gene has CDR1 MDHEN and CDR2 SYDVKM. V shed 3 bases and J 0 bases; nucleotides not matched to a gene: 2. CDR3 amino acids: CASSLDRLSYEQYF. DNA of the CDR3: TGTGCCAGCAGTTTGGACAGGCTCTCCTACGAGCAGTACTTC.